The clone carrying this T cell receptor beta chain was seen a few times. The antigen remains undetermined. This entry comes from a study of blood T cells in healthy people across ages. Per the germline V gene, CDR1 is SGHVS and CDR2 is FNYEAQ. With 5 bases removed from V and 5 bases from J, the gap between germline ends came to 13 bases. This CDR3 spans 14 amino acids. Isolated PBMCs totaled at least 7 million in each sample. The study's findings and limits: Aged donors had fewer naive CD4+ cells and lower diversity than long-lived donors.

The use of a sample-barcoded 5' primer and a J-beta primer mix characterized a second PCR of 7 to 11 cycles. Every cDNA was tagged by a template-switch adaptor with 12 random nucleotides. TCRdb itself ran the 5' RACE reads through MiXCR, one entry per CDR3 protein. Here the sample spans 1.5 million to 2 million distinct CDR3 sequences, 28% being singletons. The V and J genes are TRBV7-6 and TRBJ1-5; no reliable D call. This receptor was identified in a woman in her thirties in good health. Sequencing was carried out using blood. The CDR3 protein is CASSGPGLDQPQHF. CDR3 sequence (DNA): TGTGCCAGCAGCGGCCCGGGATTGGATCAGCCCCAGCATTTT.